The 10 T cell receptor beta chains listed next were all sequenced from one sample in a study of OX40 agonist ivuxolimab in advanced cancers. Profiling relied on immunoSEQ multiplex PCR, and the TCRdb table lists in-frame clones only, not all of them. The sample yields 44,000 or so clones, approximately 90% seen once. The sequencing here drew on CD4+ or CD8+ T cells sorted from blood, taken in a trial of the OX40 agonist ivuxolimab. The receptor source for this set is an adult with an advanced solid tumor such as melanoma, head and neck, liver or kidney cancer.

The chain combines TRBV11-2 with TRBJ2-5, with D perhaps matching TRBD1 (6 bases). The V gene lost 1 base and the J gene lost 2 bases, with 11 bases spanning the gap. The CDR3 is 15 residues long. Germline values: CDR1 SGHAT, CDR2 FQNNGV. The DNA of the CDR3 is TGTGCCAGCAGCTTAGCGGGACACTGTCAAGAGACCCAGTACTTC. It translates to CASSLAGHCQETQYF.

This clone was picked up a small number of times. The chain employs TRBV18 and TRBJ1-2, with 7 bases matching TRBD1. Germline V gene sequence: CDR1 KGHSH, CDR2 LQKENI. V lost 2 bases to trimming and J lost 4 bases; unmatched junction nucleotides: 4. The length of the CDR3 is 14 residues. The CDR3 loop reads CASSPRDSLYGYTF. DNA for the CDR3: TGTGCCAGCTCACCAAGGGACAGCCTCTATGGCTACACCTTC.

The rearrangement uses TRBV14 and TRBJ2-5; D gene uncertain. The ends were cut back, 4 bases at V and 7 bases at J, with 19 bases in the middle. Germline CDR1 SGHDN, CDR2 FVKESK. The CDR3 length is 15 residues. DNA of the CDR3: TGTGCCAGCAGCCCTCTCATTGGGCCGCCAGTGACCCAGTACTTC. This translates into CASSPLIGPPVTQYF.

This clone has a handful of counts. The rearrangement joins TRBV2 to TRBJ2-3, with 13 bases identical to TRBD2. Germline lookup yields CDR1 SNHLY and CDR2 FYNNEI. V trimming: 6 bases; J trimming: 6 bases; junction bases outside the gene matches: 3. This CDR3 has 14 residues. The CDR3 DNA reads as TGTGCCAGCAGGGCACTAGCGGGAGGGGATACGCAGTATTTT. Translating it yields CASRALAGGDTQYF.

This chain uses TRBV29-1 with TRBJ1-1; TRBD1 agrees at 9 bases. Germline V gene sequence: CDR1 SQVTM, CDR2 ANQGSEA. V was pared by 6 bases and J by 1 base, with 3 bases of the junction left unmatched. The CDR3 is 13 amino acids. The CDR3 sequence: CSVDRGGNTEAFF. The CDR3 coding sequence is TGCAGCGTCGACAGGGGGGGGAACACTGAAGCTTTCTTT.

J is TRBJ2-5 and V is TRBV7-9, with D perhaps TRBD2 (6 bases). The V gene's germline CDR1 is SEHNR and CDR2 FQNEAQ (reference sequence). The CDR3 contains 17 residues. V was cut by 2 bases and J by 4 bases, with 20 bases left in between. CDR3 in amino acids: CASSLTENGGLPETQYF. CDR3 nucleotides: TGTGCCAGCAGCTTAACGGAGAATGGGGGGTTGCCAGAGACCCAGTACTTC.

This chain uses TRBV5-1 with TRBJ2-7, with D possibly matching TRBD1 (5 bases). The CDR3 consists of 12 residues. The V gene lost 6 bases and the J gene lost 5 bases, with 12 bases spanning the gap. Germline lookup yields CDR1 SGHRS and CDR2 YFSETQ. CDR3 region: CASTLDTDEQYF. CDR3 sequence (DNA): TGCGCCAGCACCCTGGACACCGACGAGCAGTACTTC.

V gene TRBV27 combines with J gene TRBJ2-1, with D unclear. Trimming cost V 0 bases and J 5 bases, with 8 bases left between them. In germline, CDR1 is MNHEY, CDR2 SMNVEV (reference sequence). The CDR3 has 14 residues. As DNA, the CDR3 is TGTGCCAGCAGTTTATCTGGCACACACAATGAGCAGTTCTTC. It is translated as CASSLSGTHNEQFF.

The V gene is TRBV11-2, the J gene TRBJ2-5; D unclear. The CDR3 consists of 11 residues. Per the germline V gene, CDR1 is SGHAT and CDR2 is FQNNGV. Trimming removed 3 bases from V and 13 bases from J, with 12 bases in between. CDR3 loop: CASSLVTRTYF. The DNA for the CDR3 is TGTGCCAGCAGCTTGGTTACAAGAACGTACTTC.

This chain joins TRBV19 and TRBJ2-7, with D maybe TRBD2 (6 bases). Germline lookup yields CDR1 LNHDA and CDR2 SQIVND (reference sequence). V lost 3 bases and J lost 6, with 9 bases in between. The CDR3 extends over 12 amino acids. CDR3 nucleotides: TGTGCCAGTAGTATGGGACTTGGCGAGCAGTACTTC. This codes for CASSMGLGEQYF.